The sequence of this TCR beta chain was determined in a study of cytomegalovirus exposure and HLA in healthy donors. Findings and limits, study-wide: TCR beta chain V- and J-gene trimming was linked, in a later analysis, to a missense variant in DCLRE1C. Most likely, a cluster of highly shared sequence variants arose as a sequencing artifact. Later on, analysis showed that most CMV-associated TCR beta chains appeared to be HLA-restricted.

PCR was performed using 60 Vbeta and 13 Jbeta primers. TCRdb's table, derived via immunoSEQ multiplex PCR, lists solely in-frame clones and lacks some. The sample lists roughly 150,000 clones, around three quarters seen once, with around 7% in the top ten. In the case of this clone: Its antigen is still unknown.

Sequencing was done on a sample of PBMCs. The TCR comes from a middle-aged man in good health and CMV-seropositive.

For the CDR3, the DNA is TGTGCCAGCAGCTTGGGGCAGTACAATCAGCCCCAGCATTTT. Translation: CASSLGQYNQPQHF. The chain links TRBV5-8 to TRBJ1-5; D not certain. Germline V gene sequence: CDR1 SGHTS, CDR2 YDEGEE. The CDR3 loop spans 14 amino acids. V lost 0 bases to trimming and J lost 3 bases, with 7 bases between them.